This T cell receptor beta chain was obtained from a study of T cell responses to AZD1222 COVID-19 vaccine. Study observations and caveats: Repertoire sampling occurred only after the peak T cell response.

Sequencing used immunoSEQ multiplex PCR; TCRdb keeps in-frame clones, though not all of them. This sample has around 160,000 clones, with more than 75% found just once. Notes on this clone: The antigen remains undetermined.

V shed 6 bases and J 5 bases; nucleotides not matched to a gene: 15. This CDR3 spans 17 amino acids. CDR1 WNHNN and CDR2 SYGVQD come from the germline V gene (reference sequence). This sequence originates from an adult in good health. This sequence joins TRBV10-1 and TRBJ2-3, with 9 bases identical to TRBD2. Source: peripheral blood, taken on day 0 of AZD1222 vaccination. CDR3 nucleotides: TGCGCCAGCAGGCCCACGGGGTGCGGGAGGGCCGAAGATACGCAGTATTTT. The encoded protein is CASRPTGCGRAEDTQYF.